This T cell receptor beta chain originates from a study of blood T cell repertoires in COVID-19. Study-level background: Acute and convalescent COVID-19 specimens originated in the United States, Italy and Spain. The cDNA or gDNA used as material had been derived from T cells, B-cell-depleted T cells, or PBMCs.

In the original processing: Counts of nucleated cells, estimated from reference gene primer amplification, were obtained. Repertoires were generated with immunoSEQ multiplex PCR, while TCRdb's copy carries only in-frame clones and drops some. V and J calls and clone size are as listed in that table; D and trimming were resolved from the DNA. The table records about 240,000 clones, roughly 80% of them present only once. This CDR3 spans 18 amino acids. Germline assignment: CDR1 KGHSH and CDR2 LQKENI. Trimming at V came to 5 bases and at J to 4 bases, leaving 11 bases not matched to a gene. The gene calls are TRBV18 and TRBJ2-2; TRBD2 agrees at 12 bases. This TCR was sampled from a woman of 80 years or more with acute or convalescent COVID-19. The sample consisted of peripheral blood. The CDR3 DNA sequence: TGTGCCAGCTCAACAGAACTAGCGGGGGGCCGGAGCACCGGGGAGCTGTTTTTT. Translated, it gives CASSTELAGGRSTGELFF.